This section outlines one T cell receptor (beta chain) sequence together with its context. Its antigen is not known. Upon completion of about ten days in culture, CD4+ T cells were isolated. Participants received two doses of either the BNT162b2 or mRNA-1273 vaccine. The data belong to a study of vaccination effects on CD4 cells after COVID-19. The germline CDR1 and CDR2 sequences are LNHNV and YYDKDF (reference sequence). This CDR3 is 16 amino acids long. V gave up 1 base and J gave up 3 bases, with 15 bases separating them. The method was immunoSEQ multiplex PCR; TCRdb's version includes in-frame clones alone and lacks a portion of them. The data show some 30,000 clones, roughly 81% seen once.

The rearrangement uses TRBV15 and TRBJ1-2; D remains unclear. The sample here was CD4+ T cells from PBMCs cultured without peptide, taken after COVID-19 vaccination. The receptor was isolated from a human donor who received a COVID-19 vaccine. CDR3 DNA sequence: TGTGCCACCAGCAGAGTAACAGTTAATCTTTACTATGGCTACACCTTC. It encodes CATSRVTVNLYYGYTF.